This T cell receptor (beta chain) stems from a study of CXCR3-negative and CXCR3-positive naive CD8 T cells. For the study at large: There were about 140 million TRB reads altogether, and each library had about 1.5 +/- 0.3 million of them. Study-level results: CXCR3-expressing naive cells carried TRB CDR3s more hydrophobic than those of CXCR3-negative naive cells. CD5 surface expression was similar among naive subsets, and TCR strength was estimated by inference from TRB CDR3 properties.

Germline lookup yields CDR1 MGHDK and CDR2 SYGVNS. This CDR3 has 17 residues. The method, 5' RACE with UMI labels, was used to prepare the TRB cDNA libraries. From its re-call of the 5' RACE reads, TCRdb lists each CDR3 protein once, without DNA. The record lists 49,000 or so distinct CDR3 sequences, of which the ten most abundant hold approximately 0.52%. A CD45RO-CCR7+CD27+CD95- profile was what naive CD8+ T cells displayed. As to this clonotype: Its target is unknown.

Sequenced sample: naive CXCR3+ CD8+ T cells from blood. Stated subset: CD45RO-CCR7+CD27+CD95- naive CD8+ T cells expressing CXCR3 (TNR3+). This receptor was obtained from a human donor in good health. Some clones in this sample may be carry-over from other donors' samples. This sequence joins TRBV25-1 and TRBJ2-2; the TRBD2 assignment by TCRdb is unverifiable without DNA. The CDR3 loop reads CASSEYVAGGSTGELFF.